Listed here are 27 T cell receptor beta chains from one sample, sequenced in a study of control samples from healthy donors and cancer patients. Sequencing used immunoSEQ multiplex PCR; TCRdb keeps in-frame clones, though not all of them. The data hold about 100,000 clones, with around nine tenths observed a single time. The sequenced material came from blood. These receptors were taken from a man younger than 45 in good health.

The chain is built from TRBV6-6 and TRBJ1-2, with 8 nucleotides matching TRBD1. CDR3 length: 13 amino acids. Per the germline V gene, CDR1 is MNHNY and CDR2 is SVGAGI (reference sequence). The V gene end was trimmed by 6 bases and the J gene end by 4 bases; junction bases not matched to a gene: 4. The CDR3 region is CASSSDRGYGYTF. In DNA, the CDR3 is TGTGCCAGCAGCAGCGACAGGGGCTATGGCTACACCTTC.

This chain uses TRBV12-3 or TRBV12-4 with TRBJ2-7; 7 bases line up with TRBD1. The CDR3 consists of 13 residues. The V segment lost 3 bases and the J segment 4 bases; nucleotides outside the gene matches: 3. The CDR3 here is CASSFQQGYEQYF. CDR3 nucleotide sequence: TGTGCCAGCAGTTTTCAACAGGGGTACGAGCAGTACTTC.

J is TRBJ1-1 and V is TRBV7-9, with unresolved D. Trimming removed 8 bases at V and 3 bases at J, with 13 bases between. From germline, CDR1 is SEHNR and CDR2 FQNEAQ (reference sequence). The CDR3 is made up of 13 amino acids. CDR3: CASVGLGYTEAFF. The CDR3 DNA reads as TGTGCCAGCGTTGGTCTGGGGTACACTGAAGCTTTCTTT.

The rearrangement joins TRBV19 to TRBJ2-6; D unresolved. The V gene's germline CDR1 is LNHDA and CDR2 SQIVND (reference sequence). The CDR3 extends over 17 amino acids. The ends were cut back, 1 base at V and 0 bases at J, with 10 bases in the middle. Here the CDR3 DNA reads TGTGCCAGTAGTATAGCCGGAAGAACCTCTGGGGCCAACGTCCTGACTTTC. It specifies CASSIAGRTSGANVLTF.

The chain combines TRBV9 with TRBJ1-2; D perhaps matches TRBD1 (6 bases). CDR3 length: 17 residues. In germline, CDR1 is SGDLS, CDR2 YYNGEE. Trimming stripped 0 bases from V and 3 bases from J, with 18 bases between. The CDR3 loop is CASSVEETGYPDYGYTF. The CDR3 DNA reads TGTGCCAGCAGCGTAGAAGAGACAGGATACCCCGACTATGGCTACACCTTC.

CDR3 DNA: TGTGCCAGCACTCTTGGTCTGGACCCGGGACTAGCAACAGATACGCAGTATTTT. It specifies CASTLGLDPGLATDTQYF. V is TRBV2 and J is TRBJ2-3; 9 bases line up with TRBD2. Trimming at V came to 7 bases and at J to 3 bases, leaving 17 bases not matched to a gene. Germline CDR1 and CDR2: SNHLY and FYNNEI. The CDR3 has 18 amino acids.

This rearrangement joins TRBV5-5 to TRBJ2-4, with 7 nucleotides matching TRBD1. This CDR3 has 14 residues. V shed 1 base and J 9 bases; nucleotides not matched to a gene: 7. Germline values: CDR1 SGHKS, CDR2 YYEKEE (reference sequence). The DNA of the CDR3 is TGTGCCAGCAGCTTGTCACCAGGGGGTGGCATTCAGTACTTC. This sequence encodes CASSLSPGGGIQYF. Complete variable domain (other parts from reference TRBV5-5 and TRBJ2-4): DAGVTQSPTHLIKTRGQQVTLRCSPISGHKSVSWYQQVLGQGPQFIFQYYEKEERGRGNFPDRFSARQFPNYSSELNVNALLLGDSALYLCASSLSPGGGIQYFGAGTRLSVL.

V usage is TRBV4-1 and J usage is TRBJ1-1; D is unclear. Germline V lookup: CDR1 MGHRA, CDR2 YSYEKL. The CDR3 runs 15 residues. V was clipped by 0 bases and J by 1 base, with 9 bases between them. In nucleotides, the CDR3 is TGCGCCAGCAGCCAAGAGGGAGAGAGGAACACTGAAGCTTTCTTT. It specifies CASSQEGERNTEAFF.

The chain recombines TRBV3-1 (or the pseudogene TRBV3-2) with TRBJ2-2, with D possibly being TRBD2 (6 bases). The V end lost 4 bases, the J end lost 1 base, and 13 bases lay between the germline ends. The CDR3 extends over 16 amino acids. Germline CDR1 and CDR2: LGHDT and YNNKEL (reference sequence). This CDR3 reads CASSRSAGQNTGELFF. For the CDR3, the DNA is TGTGCCAGCAGCCGGTCGGCGGGGCAGAACACCGGGGAGCTGTTTTTT.

The genes are TRBV28 and TRBJ1-2; D gene uncertain. The V and J ends lost 6 bases and 7 bases respectively, with 12 bases between them. Germline V CDR1 and CDR2: MDHEN, SYDVKM. The CDR3 covers 12 residues. The CDR3 reads CASRGLPGGYTF. In DNA, the CDR3 is TGTGCCAGCAGAGGACTCCCCGGTGGCTACACCTTC.

This clone was picked up many times. The V gene is TRBV4-2, the J gene TRBJ2-2, with D perhaps given as TRBD1 or TRBD2 (5 bases each). Germline assignment: CDR1 LGHNA and CDR2 YNFKEQ. This CDR3 has 15 amino acids. Trimming pared 0 bases from V and 2 bases from J, leaving 7 bases between. The CDR3, as DNA: TGTGCCAGCAGCCAAGATGGGGACAACACCGGGGAGCTGTTTTTT. Its protein product is CASSQDGDNTGELFF.

This clone appeared once. The rearrangement uses TRBV19 and TRBJ1-5; TRBD1 aligns across 10 bases. The trim removed 5 bases at V and 7 bases at J, leaving 8 bases unmatched. This CDR3 spans 15 amino acids. Germline V gives CDR1 LNHDA, CDR2 SQIVND (reference sequence). The CDR3 nucleotides read TGTGCCAGTAGTCCCGGGACAGGGGCCTTACAGCCCCAGCATTTT. It codes for CASSPGTGALQPQHF.

This clone was detected only a few times. DNA for the CDR3: TGTGCCAGCAGCCGGACAGGGGTCGGGGAGCTGTTTTTT. Protein sequence: CASSRTGVGELFF. This sequence joins TRBV7-9 and TRBJ2-2, with 9 bases aligning to TRBD1. Germline values: CDR1 SEHNR, CDR2 FQNEAQ (reference sequence). V was clipped by 5 bases and J by 7 bases; unmatched bases: 2. The CDR3 contains 13 residues.

This sequence joins TRBV20-1 and TRBJ1-2; D gene unclear. V lost 6 bases to trimming and J lost 5 bases, with 7 bases between them. Per germline, CDR1 DFQATT and CDR2 SNEGSKA (reference sequence). The CDR3 covers 10 residues. CDR3 bases: TGCAGTGCCTGCAGATATGGCTACACCTTC. Translation: CSACRYGYTF.

This chain connects TRBV5-6 to TRBJ1-6, with D hard to call. The V gene lost 1 base and the J gene lost 5 bases, with 10 bases spanning the gap. CDR1 and CDR2 from the germline V gene are SGHDT and YYEEEE. CDR3 length: 15 residues. The CDR3 nucleotides read TGTGCCAGCAGCTTGATGACGGTGAATAATTCACCCCTCCACTTT. Protein product: CASSLMTVNNSPLHF. Filled out from reference TRBV5-6 and TRBJ1-6, the complete variable domain reads DAGVTQSPTHLIKTRGQQVTLRCSPKSGHDTVSWYQQALGQGPQFIFQYYEEEERQRGNFPDRFSGHQFPNYSSELNVNALLLGDSALYLCASSLMTVNNSPLHFGNGTRLTVT.

The chain employs TRBV6-6 and TRBJ2-1; 8 bases align to TRBD1. Germline CDR1 MNHNY, CDR2 SVGAGI (reference sequence). The CDR3 extends over 11 amino acids. V was pared by 10 bases and J by 9 bases, with 5 bases of the junction left unmatched. In DNA, the CDR3 is TGTGCCACCAGGGGGCGGGGTGAGCAGTTCTTC. Translation gives CATRGRGEQFF.

This sequence joins TRBV7-6 and TRBJ1-1; D gene ambiguous. CDR3 length equals 15 residues. In germline, CDR1 is SGHVS, CDR2 FNYEAQ. V was cut by 7 bases and J by 3 bases, with 18 bases left in between. CDR3 residues: CASTPSRGLYTEAFF. DNA of the CDR3: TGTGCCAGCACCCCGTCGCGGGGTTTATACACTGAAGCTTTCTTT.

The CDR3 nucleotides read TGTGCCAGCAGAGATGAGCGGACCAGCAATGAGCAGTTCTTC. Its translation is CASRDERTSNEQFF. The chain joins TRBV6-6 to TRBJ2-1, with a possible D match to TRBD2 (5 bases). The germline V gene encodes CDR1 MNHNY and CDR2 SVGAGI (reference sequence). CDR3 size: 14 residues. Between the trimmed V and J ends, which lost 6 bases and 6 bases, there was a span of 15 bases.

The DNA for the CDR3 is TGTGCCAGCAGTTATGAGCAGTTCTTC. Protein: CASSYEQFF. This sequence joins TRBV7-8 and TRBJ2-1; D ambiguous. The germline V and J ends were trimmed by 6 bases and 8 bases, with 2 bases remaining between them. Germline CDR1 is SGHVS and CDR2 is FQNEAQ. This CDR3 has 9 amino acids.

The V call is TRBV11-2, the J call TRBJ2-3; D is perhaps TRBD1 or TRBD2 (6 bases each). The germline V and J ends were trimmed by 6 bases and 9 bases, with 34 bases remaining between them. The CDR3 runs 19 residues. CDR1 and CDR2 (germline): SGHAT, FQNNGV. The CDR3 here is CASRREVVFSWGLPSTQYF. The CDR3 nucleotides are TGTGCCAGCAGAAGGGAGGTAGTCTTTTCGTGGGGGCTTCCTTCGACGCAGTATTTT.

The chain carries TRBV18 and TRBJ1-3; D is uncertain. V was pared by 0 bases and J by 4 bases, with 10 bases between. The germline V gene has CDR1 KGHSH and CDR2 LQKENI. The CDR3 has 15 amino acids. CDR3 coding DNA: TGTGCCAGCTCACCACCTAGGGCTCCAGGAAACACCATATATTTT. Translation gives CASSPPRAPGNTIYF.

This clone was detected once. This sequence joins TRBV24-1 and TRBJ1-3; D perhaps matches TRBD1 (5 bases). The length of the CDR3 is 14 residues. V shed 6 bases and J shed 4 bases, with 12 bases lying between them. Germline CDR1 KGHDR, CDR2 SFDVKD. The CDR3 bases are TGTGCCACCAGTCAAGGGGTAGCGGGAAACACCATATATTTT. The encoded protein is CATSQGVAGNTIYF.

The rearrangement joins TRBV12-3 or TRBV12-4 to TRBJ2-7; D gene ambiguous. The CDR3 has 10 amino acids. The V and J ends lost 7 bases and 9 bases respectively, with 10 bases between them. In DNA, the CDR3 is TGTGCCAGCACCTTCGTACGGCAGTACGTC. Amino acid sequence: CASTFVRQYV.

The chain is built from TRBV14 and TRBJ2-3; possibly TRBD1 or TRBD2 for D (5 bases each). V was pared by 0 bases and J by 4 bases, with 11 bases between. Looked up from germline, CDR1 is SGHDN and CDR2 is FVKESK. This CDR3 is 15 amino acids long. CDR3 sequence reads: CASSQDWGLADTQYF. The CDR3 nucleotides read TGTGCCAGCAGCCAAGATTGGGGGTTGGCAGATACGCAGTATTTT.

The chain recombines TRBV27 with TRBJ1-2; tentatively, D is TRBD1 (5 bases). V was trimmed by 3 bases and J by 8 bases, leaving 16 bases between them. Per germline, CDR1 MNHEY and CDR2 SMNVEV (reference sequence). The CDR3 loop spans 14 amino acids. Written as DNA, the CDR3 is TGTGCCAGCAGTTTCGGAGGGGCTCTTGGAGGCTACACCTTC. This codes for CASSFGGALGGYTF.

The V gene is TRBV7-2, the J gene TRBJ2-7; the match to TRBD1 covers 10 bases. The V and J ends lost 5 bases and 6 bases, in that order; junction bases with no gene match: 10. CDR1 is SGHTA and CDR2 is FQGNSA in the germline V gene. The CDR3 loop spans 15 amino acids. CDR3 in amino acids: CASSLLGTGVIEQYF. CDR3 nucleotides: TGTGCCAGCAGCCTACTGGGGACAGGGGTCATCGAGCAGTACTTC.

This sequence joins TRBV9 and TRBJ1-1; TRBD1 matches 7 bases. The germline CDR1 and CDR2 sequences are SGDLS and YYNGEE. V lost 3 bases, J lost 4 bases, and 6 bases stayed unmatched. The CDR3 length is 14 residues. CDR3 DNA sequence: TGTGCCAGCAGCGCCCAACAGGGGACCACTGAAGCTTTCTTT. It yields the protein CASSAQQGTTEAFF.